This T cell receptor (beta chain) stems from a study of blood T cell repertoires in COVID-19. Overall study context: The analysed material was cDNA or gDNA that came from T cells, B-cell-depleted T cells, or PBMCs.

The authors' processing: Amplification from reference gene primers served as the basis for estimated nucleated cell counts. Profiling relied on immunoSEQ multiplex PCR, and the TCRdb table lists in-frame clones only, not all of them. V, J and clone size reflect that table, while D and trimming were determined from the DNA. Of more than 300,000 clones listed, around 87% are singletons. Inclusive of both ends, the CDR3 amounts to 12 amino acids. Germline CDR1 is GTSNPN and CDR2 is SVGIG (reference sequence). The sample holds one count of this clone. No DNA is shown, since the ends of the CDR3 on it are uncertain; the CDR3 is the one TCRdb lists.

The chain joins TRBV30 to TRBJ1-4; the table's D gene call, TRBD1, was not cross checked with the DNA. The TCR was taken from a woman aged 25 to 45 with COVID-19, enrolled during active disease. The source material was peripheral blood. The CDR3 reads CAWGPGTGILFF.